This is a list of T cell receptor beta chains from one sample in a study of T cell responses to AZD1222 COVID-19 vaccine. The data were produced by immunoSEQ multiplex PCR, yet TCRdb's version contains in-frame clones alone and is incomplete. The table has about 130,000 clones, less than 95% seen once. Material: peripheral blood, obtained on day 0 of AZD1222 vaccination. These receptors came from an adult in good health. CDR3s include the opening cysteine and the closing phenylalanine or tryptophan.

TRBJ1-2 | TRBV30 | CAWSVVGISITMNYGYTF
TRBJ1-6 | TRBV27 | CASWEGAYNSPLHF
TRBJ2-7 | TRBV5-1 | CASSLGDSNMGEQYF
TRBJ1-5 | TRBV29-1 | CSVVPDGYNQPQHF
TRBJ1-1 | TRBV6-5 | CASRRQGGGISEAFF
TRBJ1-1 | TRBV7-2 | CASTPQRNTEAFF
TRBJ2-2 | TRBV19 | CASSRAGSTGELFF
TRBJ1-4 | TRBV11-2 | CASSLDSVRATNEKLFF
TRBJ1-1 | TRBV19 | CASKPWDTVGTEAFF
TRBJ2-2 | TRBV5-4 | CASSFRGTGELFF
TRBJ2-5 | TRBV9 | CASSVRQAGETQYF
TRBJ1-1 | TRBV2 | CASSGTQGTTMNTEAFF
TRBJ2-1 | TRBV28 | CASGTIAGASSYNEQFF
TRBJ1-1 | TRBV6-5 | CASSTLGGLNTEAFF
TRBJ2-1 | TRBV24-1 | CATSDPSGGPITYNEQFF
TRBJ1-3 | TRBV11-2 | CASSLDIGTGNTIYF
TRBJ2-3 | TRBV19 | CASSIRLAGGRDTQYF
TRBJ1-2 | TRBV5-1 | CASSPLTGGAYGYTF
TRBJ1-1 | TRBV2 | CASSDTTGKNTEAFF
TRBJ2-1 | TRBV24-1 | CATSDSEGLAGRYNEQFF
TRBJ1-5 | TRBV7-9 | CASSNDREQPQHF
TRBJ1-2 | TRBV19 | CASSRSGTDYGYTF
TRBJ2-2 | TRBV11-1 | CASSPRGLRTGELFF
TRBJ1-2 | TRBV19 | CASSLGQGNPYGYTF
TRBJ1-1 | TRBV9 | CASSGLGTGVNTEAFF
TRBJ2-5 | TRBV19 | CASSTDRGRAETQYF
TRBJ2-1 | TRBV7-2 | CASSLLPHRLLYNEQFF
TRBJ2-7 | TRBV29-1 | CSVVVRSSLEQYF
TRBJ1-2 | TRBV12-3/TRBV12-4 | CASNLDGDYGYTF
TRBJ2-7 | TRBV7-2 | CASTFTGTSQREQYF
TRBJ1-6 | TRBV27 | CASRWTESSSYNSPLHF
TRBJ2-7 | TRBV2 | CASSGTGFDEQYF
TRBJ1-3 | TRBV7-3 | CASSLAPGNTIYF
TRBJ2-2 | TRBV21-1 | CASSEPTSGGAGTGELFF
TRBJ1-4 | TRBV5-1 | CASSLASMTGVLEKLFF
TRBJ1-5 | TRBV6-2/TRBV6-3 | CASSLQGGTQPQHF
TRBJ1-5 | TRBV4-2 | CASSPAAGVEQPQHF
TRBJ1-5 | TRBV18 | CASSPGSNQPQHF
TRBJ2-7 | TRBV5-1 | CASSFGGAHEQYF
TRBJ1-1 | TRBV13 | CASSLQGTEAFF
TRBJ2-7 | TRBV7-9 | CASSLAGAYEQYF
TRBJ2-2 | TRBV5-4 | CASSRPQGRGQGATGELFF
TRBJ1-1 | TRBV10-3 | CAISGADGGPNTEAFF
TRBJ1-6 | TRBV18 | CASSPRQGHSPLHF